These 5 T cell receptor beta chains were sequenced from one sample in a study of blood T cell repertoires in COVID-19. Only in-frame clones appear in the TCRdb table, and some are missing; sequencing was by immunoSEQ multiplex PCR. The data contain 30,000 to 40,000 clones, about 89% of them seen just once; the ten biggest clones take up 13%. Sequencing used peripheral blood. Receptors were obtained from a man between 65 and 85 years old with active COVID-19.

V usage is TRBV6-2 or TRBV6-3 and J usage is TRBJ2-7, with D perhaps matching TRBD1 (5 bases). The V and J ends lost 6 bases and 1 base respectively, with 10 bases between them. This CDR3 region has 13 residues. Germline loops: CDR1 MNHEY, CDR2 SVGEGT. CDR3 loop: CASSGHPSYEQYF. CDR3 DNA sequence: TGTGCCAGCAGCGGACATCCATCCTACGAGCAGTACTTC.

The chain has TRBV6-5 and TRBJ2-1; 7 bases align to TRBD2. Germline CDR1 reads MNHEY; CDR2 reads SVGAGI. This CDR3 region has 15 residues. The junction had 7 bases not matched to a gene; V was cut back by 6 bases and J by 2 bases. The CDR3 here is CASSPGTTAYNEQFF. In DNA, the CDR3 is TGTGCCAGCAGCCCAGGGACTACCGCCTACAATGAGCAGTTCTTC.

The chain uses TRBV7-9 and TRBJ1-1; maybe TRBD1 (5 bases). Trimming shortened V by 3 bases and J by 11 bases, and 13 bases separated the two germline ends. Germline values: CDR1 SEHNR, CDR2 FQNEAQ (reference sequence). The CDR3 runs to 12 residues. CDR3 sequence (DNA): TGTGCCAGCAGCTTGGGGGAGGCGGGGGCTTTCTTT. Its protein is CASSLGEAGAFF. The full variable domain, its missing parts supplied by reference TRBV7-9 and TRBJ1-1, is DTGVSQNPRHKITKRGQNVTFRCDPISEHNRLYWYRQTLGQGPEFLTYFQNEAQLEKSRLLSDRFSAERPKGSFSTLEIQRTEQGDSAMYLCASSLGEAGAFFGQGTRLTVV.

The CDR3 reads CASSLGHRMAYEQYF. The CDR3 DNA is TGTGCCAGCAGTTTGGGACATCGTATGGCCTACGAGCAGTACTTC. The V call is TRBV27, the J call TRBJ2-7; D perhaps matches TRBD1 (6 bases). The V end was cut by 3 bases, the J end by 2 bases, with 14 bases between. Germline V CDR1 and CDR2: MNHEY, SMNVEV (reference sequence). The CDR3 extends over 15 amino acids.

This clone occurred once. The rearrangement uses TRBV5-1 and TRBJ1-1; 8 bases agree with TRBD1. Trimming at V came to 1 base and at J to 1 base, leaving 3 bases not matched to a gene. The germline CDR1 and CDR2 sequences are SGHRS and YFSETQ. The CDR3 loop spans 15 amino acids. The CDR3 nucleotides are TGCGCCAGCAGCTTGCAAGGGACAGGGAACACTGAAGCTTTCTTT. It is translated as CASSLQGTGNTEAFF.